What follows describes a single TCR beta chain. It has no known antigen specificity. Per-base quality was not reported, and no clone a single base away is much larger than it. The data are from a study of blood T cell repertoires in COVID-19 (dated by TCRdb to between 2020 and 2021). Describing the broader study: Samples covering the acute and convalescent phases of COVID-19 were provided by collaborators in the United States, Italy and Spain. The prospective study material was composed of cDNA or gDNA derived from T cells, B-cell-depleted T cells, or PBMCs. The dataset comprised deeply sampled blood TCRbeta repertoires from subjects exposed to, actively infected with, or recovered from COVID-19. The repertoires were released in a freely available public database meant as a resource for research on the immune response to SARS-CoV-2. Samples were obtained from the ongoing ImmuneRACE study (first 160 participants) and from about 1,300 subjects provided by 6 global collaborators. The sample metadata nearly always contained a de-identified subject ID, COVID-19 status, age in years and sex. Where HLA class I and class II types were available, the types were taken from metadata supplied by the sample provider, not from assay-based typing.

TCRbeta CDR3 regions were amplified from genomic DNA using the immunoSEQ Assay, a bias-controlled multiplex PCR. As for the original processing: The number of nucleated cells in each sample was estimated by amplification of reference gene primers within the assay. To quantify the absolute abundance of each unique TCRbeta CDR3 rearrangement, sequence reads were collapsed and filtered. For each sample, productive Simpson clonality was calculated as the square root of Simpson's diversity index across productive rearrangements. Entries here come from immuneACCESS through TCRdb and include only in-frame sequences with V and J called. Some clones fail to appear in such tables; in the studies checked, an unresolved V gene covers under half of the shortfall, and the cause of the remainder is unknown. V and J calls and clone size are given by that table; D and trimming were obtained from the DNA. Across this sample there are about 370,000 clones, with around 90% seen only once. The top ten constitute 2.5% to 3.5% of the sample.

What the research found in general, with its limitations: How much clinical and demographic metadata was included differed by source and by participant, and the metadata was provided uncurated.

At one collaborating source in Seattle, patients were enrolled during active infection and were followed longitudinally through the course of disease. Whole blood was collected in K2EDTA tubes by collaborating institutions according to the institutions' own protocols. Collaborator samples were shipped for TCRbeta analysis as frozen whole blood, isolated PBMCs, or DNA extracted from either sample type. The TCR sequence derives from a woman in her twenties or thirties with COVID-19, enrolled during active disease. Material for sequencing was peripheral blood.

The DNA reads as follows: TGTGCCAGTAGAGAAAAAGACAGGGTCATCGATGGCTACACCTTC. Its translation reads: CASREKDRVIDGYTF. The chain was built from TRBV19 and TRBJ1-2, and 7 bases in between align with TRBD1. From a lookup of the germline V gene (reference sequence), CDR1 and CDR2 are LNHDA and SQIVND. Measured from the cysteine to the phenylalanine, the CDR3 is 15 residues long. The entry retains the CDR3 DNA only, 45 bases that are in frame from base 1. Clipping removes 6 bases from V and 6 bases from J, with 13 as the unmatched junction base count.